This passage covers 4 T cell receptor beta chains from one sample sequenced in a study of cytomegalovirus exposure and HLA in healthy donors. Amplification used 60 Vbeta primers and 13 Jbeta primers. TCRdb keeps only in-frame clones here, not all; method: immunoSEQ multiplex PCR. The table includes about 92,000 clones, just under 85% detected once. The sample taken for sequencing was PBMCs. Receptor source: a woman younger than 35 in good health and CMV-seropositive.

The chain joins TRBV7-9 to TRBJ2-7, with D perhaps matching TRBD2 (5 bases). The CDR3 loop spans 15 amino acids. The ends were cut back, 4 bases at V and 3 bases at J, with 16 bases in the middle. The germline V gene has CDR1 SEHNR and CDR2 FQNEAQ (reference sequence). For the CDR3, the DNA is TGTGCCAGCAGCTCGACTACGATAAGTAACTACGAGCAGTACTTC. Its translation is CASSSTTISNYEQYF.

V and J are TRBV14 and TRBJ1-1; TRBD1 might be the D (6 bases). This CDR3 region has 14 residues. V gave up 1 base and J gave up 7 bases, with 13 bases separating them. Germline loops: CDR1 SGHDN, CDR2 FVKESK. The CDR3 bases are TGTGCCAGCAGCCAAGCCACTGGGGGCAGTGAAGCTTTCTTT. As protein: CASSQATGGSEAFF.

The chain has TRBV18 and TRBJ1-2; TRBD1 matches 11 bases. Per germline, CDR1 KGHSH and CDR2 LQKENI. CDR3 length equals 18 residues. The junction had 11 bases not matched to a gene; V was cut back by 3 bases and J by 2 bases. The CDR3 DNA sequence: TGTGCCAGCTCACCCTCCGGGACAGGGGGGACGGTGAACTATGGCTACACCTTC. Translated: CASSPSGTGGTVNYGYTF.

V gene TRBV6-1 combines with J gene TRBJ2-5; tentatively, D is TRBD1 (5 bases). The CDR3 is made up of 14 amino acids. Germline CDR1 reads MNHNS; CDR2 reads SASEGT. V lost 7 bases and J lost 1, with 13 bases in between. Written as DNA, the CDR3 is TGTGCCAGCACCCTGGGGCACGGCCAAGAGACCCAGTACTTC. It is translated as CASTLGHGQETQYF.